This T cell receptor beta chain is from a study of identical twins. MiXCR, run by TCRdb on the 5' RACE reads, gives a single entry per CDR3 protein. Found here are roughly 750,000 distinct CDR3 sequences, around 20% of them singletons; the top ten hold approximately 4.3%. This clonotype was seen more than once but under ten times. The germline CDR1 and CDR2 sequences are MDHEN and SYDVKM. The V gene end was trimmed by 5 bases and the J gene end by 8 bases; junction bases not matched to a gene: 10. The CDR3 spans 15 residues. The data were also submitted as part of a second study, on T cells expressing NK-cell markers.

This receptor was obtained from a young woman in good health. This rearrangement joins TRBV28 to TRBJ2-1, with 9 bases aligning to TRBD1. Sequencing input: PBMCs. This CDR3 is CASSGQGRQIDEQFF. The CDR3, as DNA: TGTGCCAGCAGTGGACAGGGGAGGCAAATCGATGAGCAGTTCTTC.